These 22 T cell receptor beta chains were all obtained from the same sample, sequenced in a study of siplizumab effects on memory and regulatory T cells. Repertoires were generated with immunoSEQ multiplex PCR, while TCRdb's copy carries only in-frame clones and drops some. The table shows some 81,000 clones, with around 93% occurring only once. Material: CD8+ T cells sorted from blood. These receptors all come from a human donor in good health.

The chain recombines TRBV27 with TRBJ2-5; no firm D call. The DNA end is more similar to TRBJ2-7, so the J call may be wrong. The CDR3 is 13 residues long. Germline V CDR1 and CDR2: MNHEY, SMNVEV (reference sequence). The CDR3 sequence: CASSYKFSYEQYF. The CDR3 nucleotides read TGTGCCAGCAGCTACAAATTCTCCTACGAGCAGTACTTC.

This clone was observed once. V and J are TRBV7-9 and TRBJ2-7; 7 nucleotides line up with TRBD1. CDR3 size: 14 residues. The germline gives CDR1 SEHNR, CDR2 FQNEAQ (reference sequence). V lost 0 bases and J lost 3; bases outside the gene matches: 2. The DNA for the CDR3 is TGTGCCAGCAGCTTAGCAGGGACAGACTACGAGCAGTACTTC. Amino acids: CASSLAGTDYEQYF.

This chain joins TRBV4-1 and TRBJ2-1, with 12 bases matching TRBD2. J was trimmed by 4 bases and V by 4 bases; bases with no gene match: 5. The CDR3 covers 16 residues. Germline V CDR1 and CDR2: MGHRA, YSYEKL. The chain's CDR3 is CASSRPGLAGYNEQFF. The CDR3 DNA reads TGCGCCAGCAGCCGACCGGGACTAGCGGGTTACAATGAGCAGTTCTTC.

The chain employs TRBV29-1 and TRBJ2-1; 7 positions agree with TRBD2. This CDR3 is built from 13 residues. The germline CDR1 and CDR2 sequences are SQVTM and ANQGSEA. The V gene end was trimmed by 3 bases and the J gene end by 6 bases; junction bases not matched to a gene: 5. CDR3 residues: CSVDGGSINEQFF. DNA for the CDR3: TGCAGCGTTGACGGCGGGAGTATCAATGAGCAGTTCTTC.

CDR3 amino acids: CASLQETQYF. Here the CDR3 DNA reads TGTGCCAGCTTACAAGAGACCCAGTACTTC. The V and J genes are TRBV19 and TRBJ2-5; D gene uncertain. Trimming left V 9 bases short and J 2 bases short, with 4 bases between. The CDR3 runs to 10 residues. Germline V gene sequence: CDR1 LNHDA, CDR2 SQIVND (reference sequence).

This rearrangement joins TRBV4-1 to TRBJ2-1, with D tentatively TRBD2 (5 bases). The ends were cut back, 6 bases at V and 3 bases at J, with 18 bases in the middle. The CDR3 length is 16 residues. Germline loops: CDR1 MGHRA, CDR2 YSYEKL. For the CDR3, the DNA is TGCGCCAGCAGTCCCCGTGTCGTAGCGTACTACAATGAGCAGTTCTTC. It encodes CASSPRVVAYYNEQFF.

This clone occurred once. The chain links TRBV7-2 to TRBJ2-1; 12 positions agree with TRBD2. Unmatched junction bases numbered 6, after V lost 5 bases and J lost 4 bases. The CDR3 loop spans 16 amino acids. CDR1 SGHTA and CDR2 FQGNSA come from the germline V gene. The CDR3 region is CASSPWTSGNYNEQFF. In nucleotides, the CDR3 is TGTGCCAGCAGCCCGTGGACTAGCGGGAATTACAATGAGCAGTTCTTC.

The chain carries TRBV11-2 and TRBJ2-7, with 7 nucleotides matching TRBD1. Germline CDR1 and CDR2: SGHAT and FQNNGV. V dropped 5 bases and J dropped 3; count of bases not matched to a gene: 4. This CDR3 contains 13 residues. CDR3 protein: CASSGQDLYEQYF. CDR3 nucleotides: TGTGCCAGCAGCGGACAGGATCTCTACGAGCAGTACTTC.

The rearrangement uses TRBV7-6 and TRBJ2-2; TRBD1 matches at 9 bases. The CDR3 has 17 residues. V was clipped by 4 bases and J by 5 bases; unmatched bases: 11. Germline lookup yields CDR1 SGHVS and CDR2 FNYEAQ. CDR3 residues: CASSWTRTGDGTGELFF. CDR3 bases: TGTGCCAGCAGCTGGACCAGGACAGGGGATGGGACCGGGGAGCTGTTTTTT.

This chain's CDR3 is CASSFYTGTAYEQYF. The CDR3 DNA reads as TGTGCCAGCAGTTTTTACACCGGGACAGCCTACGAGCAGTACTTC. The gene calls are TRBV28 and TRBJ2-7; 7 bases match TRBD1. With 3 bases clipped from V and 2 bases from J, the junction kept 7 bases outside the gene matches. Per the germline V gene, CDR1 is MDHEN and CDR2 is SYDVKM. This CDR3 contains 15 residues.

The rearrangement joins TRBV19 to TRBJ2-1; TRBD1 might be the D (5 bases). CDR1 and CDR2 from the germline V gene are LNHDA and SQIVND (reference sequence). The CDR3 spans 12 residues. Between the trimmed V and J ends, which lost 5 bases and 8 bases, there was a span of 10 bases. The CDR3 region is CASSPKGYEQFF. The CDR3 DNA follows: TGTGCCAGTAGTCCGAAGGGGTATGAGCAGTTCTTC.

The chain is built from TRBV7-8 and TRBJ2-7; weak D call: TRBD1 (5 bases). The V gene lost 6 bases and the J gene lost 4 bases, with 28 bases spanning the gap. The CDR3 contains 18 residues. Per germline, CDR1 SGHVS and CDR2 FQNEAQ. CDR3 in amino acids: CASSPLTWGDKLDYEQYF. For the CDR3, the DNA is TGTGCCAGCAGTCCCCTTACCTGGGGCGACAAACTTGATTACGAGCAGTACTTC.

The V call is TRBV7-3, the J call TRBJ1-1, with D hard to call. Germline CDR1 is SGHTA and CDR2 is FQGTGA. Trimming took 2 bases from V and 5 from J, leaving 12 bases between them. The CDR3 sequence is 14 residues long. The chain's CDR3 is CASSLFTSGTEAFF. Here the CDR3 DNA reads TGTGCCAGCAGCTTATTTACGTCGGGGACTGAAGCTTTCTTT.

The rearrangement uses TRBV4-1 and TRBJ2-3, with 9 bases fitting TRBD2. The CDR3 is 16 amino acids. The V gene end was trimmed by 2 bases and the J gene end by 9 bases; junction bases not matched to a gene: 12. Germline CDR1 and CDR2: MGHRA and YSYEKL. As DNA, the CDR3 is TGCGCCAGCAGCCAAAGGGGTCTGCCTAGCGGGACAACGCAGTATTTT. It is translated as CASSQRGLPSGTTQYF.

The chain recombines TRBV2 with TRBJ2-7; the D gene is possibly TRBD2 (6 bases). V shed 10 bases and J shed 3 bases, with 16 bases lying between them. Germline values: CDR1 SNHLY, CDR2 FYNNEI. CDR3 length equals 13 residues. The CDR3, as DNA: TGTGCCACCGAACCGGAGGGTAGCTACGAGCAGTACTTC. Protein product: CATEPEGSYEQYF.

This clone turned up a few times. The V call is TRBV6-5, the J call TRBJ1-1, with D maybe TRBD1 (6 bases). There are 13 residues in the CDR3. The ends were cut back, 6 bases at V and 5 bases at J, with 13 bases in the middle. From germline, CDR1 is MNHEY and CDR2 SVGAGI. The chain's CDR3 is CASSENRETEAFF. In DNA, the CDR3 is TGTGCCAGCAGCGAAAACAGGGAGACTGAAGCTTTCTTT.

The V gene is TRBV7-8, the J gene TRBJ2-7, with D perhaps matching TRBD1 (5 bases). The CDR3 runs 13 residues. The germline CDR1 and CDR2 sequences are SGHVS and FQNEAQ. With 2 bases removed from V and 2 bases from J, the gap between germline ends came to 7 bases. DNA of the CDR3: TGTGCCAGCAGCTTACCAGGGACCTACGAGCAGTACTTC. It encodes CASSLPGTYEQYF.

The chain couples TRBV7-2 to TRBJ2-7, with TRBD2 matching over 10 bases. Per the germline V gene, CDR1 is SGHTA and CDR2 is FQGNSA. V was clipped by 5 bases and J by 12 bases; unmatched bases: 13. CDR3 length: 14 residues. In nucleotides, the CDR3 is TGTGCCAGCAGCGGGTGGCAGCGGGAGGGTCTCAGGTACTTC. Translating gives CASSGWQREGLRYF.

V is TRBV19 and J is TRBJ2-1; D might be TRBD2 (6 bases). The germline gives CDR1 LNHDA, CDR2 SQIVND (reference sequence). V was pared by 10 bases and J by 4 bases, with 14 bases between. The CDR3 sequence is 13 residues long. The DNA of the CDR3 is TGTGCCACTCGGGCGGGGTCATACAATGAGCAGTTCTTC. Translation gives CATRAGSYNEQFF.

CDR3 sequence (DNA): TGTGCCAGCAGCCGGGACGGACACTCCTACGAGCAGTACTTC. Translation gives CASSRDGHSYEQYF. This chain connects TRBV6-1 to TRBJ2-7, with D tentatively TRBD1 or TRBD2 (5 bases each). This CDR3 contains 14 residues. The germline V gene encodes CDR1 MNHNS and CDR2 SASEGT. V dropped 6 bases and J dropped 0 bases, with 12 bases sitting between them.

The rearrangement links TRBV27 to TRBJ1-1; D unclear. The V end was cut by 6 bases, the J end by 4 bases, with 9 bases between. The CDR3 contains 12 residues. Germline CDR1 reads MNHEY; CDR2 reads SMNVEV (reference sequence). The CDR3: CASRDLGTEAFF. The DNA for the CDR3 is TGTGCCAGCAGAGATTTGGGCACTGAAGCTTTCTTT.

The V call is TRBV6-5, the J call TRBJ1-1; D unclear. V dropped 2 bases and J dropped 1 base, with 5 bases sitting between them. This CDR3 is 13 amino acids long. The germline V gene encodes CDR1 MNHEY and CDR2 SVGAGI. CDR3 residues: CASSYGTNTEAFF. Written as DNA, the CDR3 is TGTGCCAGCAGTTACGGCACGAACACTGAAGCTTTCTTT.